These 9 T cell receptor beta chains came from one sample sequenced in a study of T cell repertoires in cytomegalovirus infection. The antigens these receptors bind are not known. From the reads, TCRdb called clonotypes with MiXCR, one entry per CDR3 protein. The table lists about 310,000 distinct CDR3 sequences, 20% to 25% of them singletons. The specimen was cultured PBMCs, collected from culture after CMV antigen stimulation. The receptors derive from a human donor in good health (CMV status not recorded). Some clones in this sample may be carry-over from other donors' samples.

This rearrangement joins TRBV20-1 to TRBJ2-6, with TRBD2 as a possible D gene (6 bases). Germline CDR1 and CDR2: DFQATT and SNEGSKA (reference sequence). Between the trimmed V and J ends, which lost 6 bases and 0 bases, there was a span of 21 bases. The CDR3 length is 18 residues. CDR3 protein: CSARRGGTATSGANVLTF. The CDR3 nucleotides read TGCAGTGCAAGGAGGGGTGGTACAGCTACCTCTGGGGCCAACGTCCTGACTTTC.

J is TRBJ1-2 and V is TRBV30, with D uncertain. The V gene's germline CDR1 is GTSNPN and CDR2 SVGIG (reference sequence). V was clipped by 0 bases and J by 7 bases, with 12 bases between them. The CDR3 length is 13 residues. The CDR3 nucleotides are TGTGCCTGGAGTGTAGTCGTGGGGATTGGCTACACCTTC. Its protein is CAWSVVVGIGYTF.

This clonotype was counted at least ten times. V is TRBV7-2 and J is TRBJ2-3, with 12 positions matching TRBD2. J was trimmed by 1 base and V by 4 bases; bases with no gene match: 9. The length of the CDR3 is 18 residues. Germline V lookup: CDR1 SGHTA, CDR2 FQGNSA. The CDR3 here is CASSYYPTSGSGTDTQYF. The CDR3 DNA follows: TGTGCCAGCAGCTACTATCCGACTAGCGGGAGTGGCACAGATACGCAGTATTTT.

In this sample, this clonotype turned up a few times. This chain connects TRBV7-2 to TRBJ2-7, with D possibly being TRBD2 (5 bases). Between the trimmed V and J ends, which lost 5 bases and 4 bases, there was a span of 12 bases. CDR1 and CDR2 from the germline V gene are SGHTA and FQGNSA. This CDR3 comprises 13 residues. CDR3 sequence: CASSHGVSYEQYF. The CDR3, as DNA: TGTGCCAGCAGCCACGGGGTTTCGTACGAGCAGTACTTC.

The chain recombines TRBV20-1 with TRBJ2-7; no definite D call. Per germline, CDR1 DFQATT and CDR2 SNEGSKA (reference sequence). The CDR3 runs to 13 residues. V dropped 3 bases and J dropped 0 bases, with 9 bases sitting between them. The CDR3 DNA follows: TGCAGTGCTAGGTCGGGCACCTCCTACGAGCAGTACTTC. This sequence encodes CSARSGTSYEQYF.

Worth noting for this clonotype: Given a much more abundant clone one base away, this may be a read error. The chain is built from TRBV11-2 and TRBJ1-1; no clear D gene. Germline loops: CDR1 SGHAT, CDR2 FQNNGV. The length of the CDR3 is 14 residues. For the CDR3, the DNA is TGTGCCAGCTGCTTAGCTGGGTTGGGAACTGAAGCTTTCTTT. Translated, it gives CASCLAGLGTEAFF.

The chain employs TRBV15 and TRBJ2-5; D is ambiguous. Per the germline V gene, CDR1 is LNHNV and CDR2 is YYDKDF (reference sequence). The ends were cut back, 2 bases at V and 3 bases at J, with 4 bases in the middle. The CDR3 is 12 residues long. The CDR3 bases are TGTGCCACCAGCAGACTAGAAGAGACCCAGTACTTC. Translating it yields CATSRLEETQYF.

Only a few counts were recorded for this clonotype. The rearrangement links TRBV7-8 to TRBJ2-1; TRBD1 aligns across 9 bases. Germline trimming cut 3 bases from V and 4 bases from J; bases unmatched to any gene: 7. The CDR3 has 16 residues. CDR1 SGHVS and CDR2 FQNEAQ come from the germline V gene. This chain's CDR3 is CASSFRRGQGYNEQFF. The DNA for the CDR3 is TGTGCCAGCAGCTTTAGGAGGGGACAGGGTTACAATGAGCAGTTCTTC.

Only one count was recorded for this clonotype. This chain joins TRBV28 and TRBJ2-7; no definite D call. Trimming shortened V by 2 bases and J by 2 bases, and 7 bases separated the two germline ends. The CDR3 extends over 13 amino acids. CDR1 is MDHEN and CDR2 is SYDVKM in the germline V gene. The CDR3 loop is CASSLGSPYEQYV. As DNA, the CDR3 is TGTGCCAGCAGTTTAGGTTCCCCCTACGAGCAGTACGTC.